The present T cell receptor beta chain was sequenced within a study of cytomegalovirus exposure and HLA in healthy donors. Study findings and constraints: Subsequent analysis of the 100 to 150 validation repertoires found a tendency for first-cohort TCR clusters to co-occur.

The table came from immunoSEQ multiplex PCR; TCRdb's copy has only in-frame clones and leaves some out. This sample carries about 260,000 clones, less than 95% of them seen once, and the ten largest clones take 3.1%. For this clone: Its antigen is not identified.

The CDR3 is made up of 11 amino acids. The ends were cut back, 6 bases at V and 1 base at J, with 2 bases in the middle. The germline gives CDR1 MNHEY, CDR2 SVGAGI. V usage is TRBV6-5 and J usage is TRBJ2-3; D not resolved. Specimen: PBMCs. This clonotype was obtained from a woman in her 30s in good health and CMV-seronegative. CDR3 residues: CASRGTDTQYF. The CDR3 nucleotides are TGTGCCAGCAGGGGCACAGATACGCAGTATTTT.